The clone carrying this T cell receptor (beta chain) was seen more than once but under ten times. Its antigen is still unknown. This record comes from a study of OX40 agonist ivuxolimab in advanced cancers. Study-level information: There were three patients with partial responses, one having hepatocellular carcinoma and two cutaneous melanoma.

Study outcomes and limitations: Clonal expansion in partial responders at 0.1-3.0 mg/kg ranked among the lowest.

Sequencing used immunoSEQ multiplex PCR; TCRdb keeps in-frame clones, though not all of them. The table lists some 83,000 clones, 91% of them singletons, with 8.4% in the top ten. The ends were cut back, 5 bases at V and 4 bases at J, with 6 bases in the middle. The length of the CDR3 is 11 residues. Germline CDR1 is SQVTM and CDR2 is ANQGSEA. The J gene is TRBJ2-4, the V gene TRBV29-1; D is ambiguous. This sample comprised CD4+ or CD8+ T cells sorted from blood, obtained in a trial of the OX40 agonist ivuxolimab. The receptor's source is an adult with an advanced solid tumor such as melanoma, head and neck, liver or kidney cancer. The CDR3 loop is CSVQQKNIQYF. CDR3 DNA: TGCAGCGTTCAACAGAAAAACATTCAGTACTTC.